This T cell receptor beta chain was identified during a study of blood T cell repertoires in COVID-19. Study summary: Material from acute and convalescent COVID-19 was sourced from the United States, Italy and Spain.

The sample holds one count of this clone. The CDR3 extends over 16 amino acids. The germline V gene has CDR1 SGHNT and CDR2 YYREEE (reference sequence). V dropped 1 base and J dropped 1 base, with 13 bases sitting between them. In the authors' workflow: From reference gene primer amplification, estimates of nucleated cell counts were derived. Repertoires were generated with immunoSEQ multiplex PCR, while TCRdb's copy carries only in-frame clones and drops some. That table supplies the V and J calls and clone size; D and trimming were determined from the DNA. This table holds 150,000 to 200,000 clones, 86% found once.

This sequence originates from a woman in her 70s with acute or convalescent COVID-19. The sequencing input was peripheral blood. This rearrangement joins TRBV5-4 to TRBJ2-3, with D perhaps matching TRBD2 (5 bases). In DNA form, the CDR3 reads TGTGCCAGCAGCTTGAACTTGGCGGGCGGCACAGATACGCAGTATTTT. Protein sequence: CASSLNLAGGTDTQYF.